These 2 T cell receptor beta chains were all obtained from the same sample, sequenced in a study of blood T cells in healthy people across ages. Through a sample-barcoded 5' primer and a J-beta primer mix, a second PCR was run for about 6 to 11 cycles. TCRdb ran MiXCR on the 5' RACE reads and lists one entry per CDR3 protein. The sample yields around 1,000,000 distinct CDR3 sequences, approximately 25% seen once. The data were also submitted as part of a second study, on T cells of mothers and their children.

The sequenced sample consisted of blood. Receptors originate from a girl aged 2-10 years in good health.

J is TRBJ2-5 and V is TRBV7-3; 7 positions agree with TRBD2. Germline CDR1 reads SGHTA; CDR2 reads FQGTGA. The CDR3 length is 15 residues. V shed 2 bases and J 2 bases; nucleotides not matched to a gene: 5. The CDR3 DNA reads as TGTGCCAGCAGCTTAGTGTCGGGGGGACAAGAGACCCAGTACTTC. It is translated as CASSLVSGGQETQYF.

This clonotype occurred a few times. The V call is TRBV28, the J call TRBJ2-1, with D unresolved. The CDR3 totals 14 residues. In germline, CDR1 is MDHEN, CDR2 SYDVKM. Trimming took 9 bases from V and 4 from J, leaving 16 bases between them. The CDR3 loop reads CASEPPGRYNEQFF. CDR3 DNA: TGTGCCAGTGAGCCACCGGGCAGGTACAATGAGCAGTTCTTC.